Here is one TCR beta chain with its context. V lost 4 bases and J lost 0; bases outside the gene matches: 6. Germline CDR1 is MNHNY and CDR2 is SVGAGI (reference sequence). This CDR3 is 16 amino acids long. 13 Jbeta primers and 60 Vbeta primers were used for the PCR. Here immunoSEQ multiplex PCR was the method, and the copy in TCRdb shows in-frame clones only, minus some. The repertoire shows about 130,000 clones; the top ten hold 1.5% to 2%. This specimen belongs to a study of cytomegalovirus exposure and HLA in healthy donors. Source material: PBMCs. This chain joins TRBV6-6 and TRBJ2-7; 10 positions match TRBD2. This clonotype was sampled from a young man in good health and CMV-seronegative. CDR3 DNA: TGTGCCAGCAGTTCCCTACTAGCGGGAAGCTCCTACGAGCAGTACTTC. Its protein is CASSSLLAGSSYEQYF.